The sequence of this T cell receptor (beta chain) was determined in a study of cytomegalovirus exposure and HLA in healthy donors. The V gene lost 3 bases and the J gene lost 6 bases, with 12 bases spanning the gap. This CDR3 has 13 residues. Germline CDR1 is MNHEY and CDR2 is SMNVEV (reference sequence). Findings and limits, study-wide: TCR beta chain V- and J-gene trimming was linked, in a later analysis, to a missense variant in DCLRE1C.

A multiplex PCR was run with 60 Vbeta primers and 13 Jbeta primers. Sequencing used immunoSEQ multiplex PCR; TCRdb keeps in-frame clones, though not all of them. This sample's clone table lists tens of thousands of clones. About this clone: Its cognate antigen is unknown.

The V gene is TRBV27, the J gene TRBJ2-7; maybe TRBD2 (6 bases). This receptor was obtained from a male donor in good health and CMV-seronegative. Sample: PBMCs. In DNA form, the CDR3 reads TGTGCCAGCAGTTTGTGGGGGGTCACCGAGCAGTACTTC. Its protein product is CASSLWGVTEQYF.